A single sample is the source of the 9 T cell receptor beta chains below, sequenced in a study of human T cells and chemical hapten exposure. Described time point: patch test 1, 2 weeks after DPC sensitization. Indicated treatment: therapeutic diphenylcyclopropenone sensitization with weekly scalp DPC. TCRdb reprocessed the RACE reads via MiXCR and lists one record per CDR3 protein. The table records approximately 110,000 distinct CDR3 sequences, 9.5% to 12% of them present only once. Sequenced material: whole blood, taken in connection with sensitization to the hapten diphenylcyclopropenone (DPC). These receptors were taken from a woman aged 40 to 49 with alopecia areata. Some clones in this sample may be carry-over from other donors' samples.

This sequence joins TRBV27 and TRBJ2-1; 10 bases are a match to TRBD2. Germline-derived CDR1 and CDR2 are MNHEY and SMNVEV (reference sequence). The CDR3 consists of 14 residues. Trimming cost V 9 bases and J 4 bases; bases outside gene matches: 6. The CDR3 DNA follows: TGTGCCAGTCGGCTAGCGGGAGCTTACAATGAGCAGTTCTTC. Protein: CASRLAGAYNEQFF.

The chain is built from TRBV7-9 and TRBJ2-3; 8 bases map to TRBD2. Germline loops: CDR1 SEHNR, CDR2 FQNEAQ (reference sequence). There are 15 residues in the CDR3. The junction had 10 bases not matched to a gene; V was cut back by 5 bases and J by 6 bases. The CDR3, as DNA: TGTGCCAGCAGCGACTTATCGGGGGGGCCTGATACGCAGTATTTT. Its protein is CASSDLSGGPDTQYF.

This clonotype was detected a few times. This rearrangement joins TRBV5-4 to TRBJ1-3, with 9 bases aligning to TRBD1. In germline, CDR1 is SGHNT, CDR2 YYREEE (reference sequence). With 4 bases clipped from V and 9 bases from J, the junction kept 11 bases outside the gene matches. The length of the CDR3 is 15 residues. The CDR3 DNA is TGTGCCAGCAGCGGCGCGGGACAGGGTTCGCGCACCATATATTTT. Translated: CASSGAGQGSRTIYF.

This clonotype has at least ten counts. CDR3 sequence reads: CASSPGQNEKLFF. Written as DNA, the CDR3 is TGTGCCAGCTCACCGGGACAGAATGAAAAACTGTTTTTT. This sequence joins TRBV18 and TRBJ1-4; TRBD1 matches at 7 bases. This CDR3 is 13 amino acids long. V shed 3 bases and J 5 bases; nucleotides not matched to a gene: 0. CDR1 and CDR2 (germline): KGHSH, LQKENI.

This clonotype was observed many times. This chain uses TRBV5-4 with TRBJ2-3, with no clear D. CDR1 SGHNT and CDR2 YYREEE come from the germline V gene (reference sequence). Trimming left V 4 bases short and J 1 base short, with 10 bases between. The CDR3 sequence is 14 residues long. CDR3 DNA sequence: TGTGCCAGCAGCGAATCGCTTCGCACAGATACGCAGTATTTT. Translating gives CASSESLRTDTQYF.

The rearrangement links TRBV3-1 to TRBJ2-7, with 9 bases identical to TRBD2. J gave up 5 bases and V 4 bases, and 12 bases lay outside the gene matches. This CDR3 is built from 16 residues. Germline V gives CDR1 LGHDT, CDR2 YNNKEL (reference sequence). CDR3 sequence (DNA): TGTGCCAGCAGCCTCGGTAGCGGGGGTAAAAGCAACGAGCAGTACTTC. Translation: CASSLGSGGKSNEQYF.

The V and J genes are TRBV12-3 or TRBV12-4 and TRBJ2-2, with 10 bases matching TRBD2. This CDR3 spans 16 amino acids. Trimming took 3 bases from V and 5 from J; bases not matched to a gene: 6. The chain's CDR3 is CASSFGAGGKTGELFF. In DNA, the CDR3 is TGTGCCAGCAGTTTCGGAGCGGGAGGGAAGACCGGGGAGCTGTTTTTT.

This clonotype was counted ten times or more. This chain uses TRBV9 with TRBJ2-3; D unclear. The CDR3 is 13 residues long. Trimming left V 3 bases short and J 3 bases short, with 8 bases between. Germline V lookup: CDR1 SGDLS, CDR2 YYNGEE. The chain's CDR3 is CASSEQKTDTQYF. DNA for the CDR3: TGTGCCAGCAGCGAGCAGAAGACAGATACGCAGTATTTT.

Worth noting for this clonotype: A much larger clonotype is one base distant, so this may be a read error. V usage is TRBV18 and J usage is TRBJ2-7, with D possibly being TRBD1 (6 bases). CDR3 length: 14 amino acids. Germline V lookup: CDR1 KGHSH, CDR2 LQKENI. DNA for the CDR3: TGTGCCCGCTCACCAGGGGTAAGATCCTACGAGCAGTACTTC. This gives the protein CARSPGVRSYEQYF.